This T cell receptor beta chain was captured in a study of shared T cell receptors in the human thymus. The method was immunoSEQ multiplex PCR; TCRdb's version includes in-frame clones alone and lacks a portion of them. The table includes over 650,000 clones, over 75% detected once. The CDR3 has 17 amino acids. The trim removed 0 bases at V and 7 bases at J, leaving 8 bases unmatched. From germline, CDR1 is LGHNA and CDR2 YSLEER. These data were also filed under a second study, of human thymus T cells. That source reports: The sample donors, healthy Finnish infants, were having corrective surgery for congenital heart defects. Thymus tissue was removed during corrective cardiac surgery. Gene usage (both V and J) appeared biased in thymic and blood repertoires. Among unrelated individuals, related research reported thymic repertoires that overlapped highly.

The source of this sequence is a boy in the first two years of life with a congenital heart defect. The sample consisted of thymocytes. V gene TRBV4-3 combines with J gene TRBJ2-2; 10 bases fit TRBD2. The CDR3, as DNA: TGCGCCAGCAGCCAAGACCTAGCGGGAGTATGGGGCGGGGAGCTGTTTTTT. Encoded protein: CASSQDLAGVWGGELFF.